This T cell receptor beta chain was captured by sequencing in a study of blood T cell repertoires in COVID-19. V dropped 4 bases and J dropped 2; count of bases not matched to a gene: 12. The CDR3 length is 19 residues. Germline CDR1 and CDR2: SGHDT and YYEEEE. This clone was seen only a few times. The protocol was immunoSEQ multiplex PCR, while the TCRdb copy is restricted to in-frame clones and leaves out a portion. The sample shows roughly 250,000 clones, 70% to 90% of them seen only once. The clonotype originates from a woman aged 30 to 39 who had recovered from COVID-19. The rearrangement links TRBV5-6 to TRBJ2-3; 14 bases are a match to TRBD2. The sequencing input was PBMCs or T cells enriched from blood (not recorded which). DNA for the CDR3: TGTGCCAGCAGCAAAGGACTAGCGGGGGGCGTAGGGGACACAGATACGCAGTATTTT. Protein: CASSKGLAGGVGDTDTQYF.